The following is a T cell receptor beta chain sequence with its context. Its target is not known. The data originate from a study of T cell responses to AZD1222 COVID-19 vaccine. Study at large: Pooled together were second doses at about 4 or about 12 weeks.

The germline V gene has CDR1 SGHNT and CDR2 YYREEE (reference sequence). Trimming at V came to 3 bases and at J to 4 bases, leaving 9 bases not matched to a gene. CDR3 length equals 15 residues. Method: immunoSEQ multiplex PCR; TCRdb's copy keeps in-frame clones and lacks some. The table shows about 140,000 clones, with 93% occurring only once. Broader study findings: Reports say nearly half of spike-specific TCRs go after unmutated variant regions. Every sample of the repertoires postdated the peak T cell response.

The clonotype was recovered from an adult in good health. Sequences were derived from peripheral blood, sampled on day 0 of AZD1222 vaccination. The gene calls are TRBV5-4 and TRBJ1-2; 7 bases fit TRBD1. CDR3 bases: TGTGCCAGCAGCTGGGGCGTGCAGGGGGGCTATGGCTACACCTTC. Protein sequence: CASSWGVQGGYGYTF.